This T cell receptor beta chain was profiled in a study of T cells after yellow fever vaccination. The V end was cut by 6 bases, the J end by 0 bases, with 12 bases between. The CDR3 contains 15 residues. Regarding this clonotype: Antigen unknown.

TCRdb re-analysed the 5' RACE reads in MiXCR, keeping a single row per CDR3 protein. In the table there are 360,000 or so distinct CDR3 sequences, roughly 12% of which are singletons. Study results and caveats: The study re-detected most primary-vaccination clones after the booster (approximately 96% CD4, 80% to 90% CD8).

The chain couples TRBV12-3 or TRBV12-4 to TRBJ2-1, with D possibly TRBD1 on 5 matching bases. This TCR derives from a man between 18 and 29 years old who received the YFV17D yellow fever vaccine. This material consisted of PBMCs, taken on the day of the first yellow fever vaccination. CDR3 residues: CASSPRQNSYNEQFF. The DNA for the CDR3 is TGTGCCAGCAGCCCCCGACAGAACTCCTACAATGAGCAGTTCTTC.